This paragraph reports one T cell receptor beta chain. These data are taken from a study of control samples from healthy donors and cancer patients. Here immunoSEQ multiplex PCR was the method, and the copy in TCRdb shows in-frame clones only, minus some. This sample has 110,000 to 150,000 clones; 92% occur once, and the top ten carry about 11%. The sequenced sample consisted of blood. This receptor was identified in a man aged 30-40 years in good health.

CDR3 loop: CASSLVGQDYGYTF. DNA for the CDR3: TGTGCCAGCAGTTTGGTGGGCCAGGACTATGGCTACACCTTC. V gene TRBV28 combines with J gene TRBJ1-2; D ambiguous. With 3 bases removed from V and 3 bases from J, the gap between germline ends came to 11 bases. From germline, CDR1 is MDHEN and CDR2 SYDVKM. The CDR3 spans 14 residues.